Listed below are T cell receptor beta chains from one sample, sequenced in a study of cytomegalovirus exposure and HLA in healthy donors. Using immunoSEQ multiplex PCR, the repertoire was profiled, and TCRdb retains in-frame clones only, with some absent. The profile shows some 89,000 clones, less than 85% of them singletons. Sequencing was carried out using PBMCs. The receptors derive from a man aged 35 to 55 in good health and CMV-seropositive. Each CDR3 is given with its conserved first and last residue. For some rows the clone size is stated as once, few or many, or as a class when expanded; others skip it.

TRBV7-6 | . | 15 | CASSPGTVPFYEQYF
TRBV18 | . | 16 | CASSPLAGRTYNEQFF
TRBV5-1 | . | 15 | CASSLVVGANTEAFF
TRBV2 | . | 14 | CASRETVSNQPQHF
TRBV2 | . | 13 | CASIPSRTGELFF
TRBV10-1 | . | 16 | CASSVEGDKIYNEQFF
TRBV4-2 | . | 14 | CASSYEGRQETQYF
TRBV7-6 | . | 14 | CASSTTGTALEQYF
TRBV5-4 | . | 15 | CASSSPGTGQREQYF
TRBV7-2 | . | 16 | CASSSIGGWAKNIQYF
TRBV15 | . | 16 | CATSRTGTGAINEQFF
TRBV7-2 | . | 14 | CASSEGGIPGEAFF
TRBV7-2 | . | 14 | CASSLRWEGYEQYF
TRBV28 | . | 17 | CASSLISGRGNTGELFF
TRBV29-1 | . | 15 | CSVGTSGDNTDTQYF
TRBV19 | . | 13 | CATEQGGNTEAFF
TRBV11-2 | . | 15 | CASSLSGGAPDTQYF
TRBV5-4 | . | 16 | CASNPPGASGRNEQFF
TRBV9 | . | 13 | CASSVSGQGLQFF
TRBV15 | few | 13 | CATSRDAGQPQHF
TRBV9 | . | 16 | CASSVGSGQVNNEQFF
TRBV7-8 | . | 14 | CASNPSGRAYEQYF
TRBV29-1 | . | 14 | CSVGTSGSRETQYF
TRBV6-5 | . | 13 | CASSEHSNTEAFF
TRBV6-5 | . | 16 | CASSYSSQGDNSPLHF
TRBV27 | . | 13 | CASSLSRGGEAFF
TRBV18 | . | 16 | CASSPTAHPMVGELFF
TRBV10-2 | . | 13 | CASSRGGQYEQYF
TRBV30 | . | 14 | CAWSAGGANEKLFF
TRBV5-1 | few | 14 | CASSSTGTGDGYTF
TRBV29-1 | . | 12 | CSARQGAEKLFF
TRBV19 | . | 15 | CASSPLGDGNSPLHF
TRBV7-9 | . | 11 | CASSFKETQYF
TRBV7-8 | . | 17 | CASSLTGGLAGTETQYF
TRBV7-8 | . | 15 | CASSLRTGQNYGYTF
TRBV5-1 | . | 13 | CASTDRGGNGYTF
TRBV15 | . | 16 | CATSSRTGRRNSPLHF
TRBV10-2 | . | 13 | CASSVRSAGELFF
TRBV5-1 | . | 15 | CASSLDGARKSPLHF